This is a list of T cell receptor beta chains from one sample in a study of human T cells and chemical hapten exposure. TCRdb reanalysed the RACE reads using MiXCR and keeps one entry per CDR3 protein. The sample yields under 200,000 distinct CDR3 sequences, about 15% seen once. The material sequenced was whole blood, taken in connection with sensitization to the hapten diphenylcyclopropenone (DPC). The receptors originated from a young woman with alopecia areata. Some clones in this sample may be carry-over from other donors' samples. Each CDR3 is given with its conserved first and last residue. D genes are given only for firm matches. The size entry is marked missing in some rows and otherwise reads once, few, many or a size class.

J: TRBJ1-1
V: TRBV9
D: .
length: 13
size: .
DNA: TGTGCCAGCAGCGTACGGGACGGCACTGAAGCTTTCTTT
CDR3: CASSVRDGTEAFF

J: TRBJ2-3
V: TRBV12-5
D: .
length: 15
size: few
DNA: TGTGCTAGTGGTCCTCCGCACACAGGCACAGATACGCAGTATTTT
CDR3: CASGPPHTGTDTQYF

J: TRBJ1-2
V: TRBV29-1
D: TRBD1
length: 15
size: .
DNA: TGCAGCGTTGAAGATCTGGGCAGGGGGATCTATGGCTACACCTTC
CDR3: CSVEDLGRGIYGYTF

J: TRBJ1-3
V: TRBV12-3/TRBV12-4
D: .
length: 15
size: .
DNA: TGTGCCAGCAGGCCTAGGGGAAACTCTGGAAACACCATATATTTT
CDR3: CASRPRGNSGNTIYF

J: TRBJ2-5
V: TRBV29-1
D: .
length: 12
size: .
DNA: TGCAGCGTGCGGGGCCCACAAGAGACCCAGTACTTC
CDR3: CSVRGPQETQYF

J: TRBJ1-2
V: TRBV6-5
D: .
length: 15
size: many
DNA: TGTGCCAGCAGTCCCACGGGGGGCGCGGGGTATGGCTACACCTTC
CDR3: CASSPTGGAGYGYTF

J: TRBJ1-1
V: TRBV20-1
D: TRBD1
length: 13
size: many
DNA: TGCAGTGCTAGAAGGGACAGAGACACTGAAGCTTTCTTT
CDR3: CSARRDRDTEAFF

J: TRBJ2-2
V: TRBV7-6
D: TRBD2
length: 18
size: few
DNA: TGTGCCAGCAGCCGAGATTCGGCTAGCGGGAGGATCACCGGGGAGCTGTTTTTT
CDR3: CASSRDSASGRITGELFF

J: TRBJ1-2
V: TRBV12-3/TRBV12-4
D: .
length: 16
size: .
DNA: TGTGCCAGCAGTTTGTCAAGCACCGGGGAGAGTTTGGACTACACCTTC
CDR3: CASSLSSTGESLDYTF

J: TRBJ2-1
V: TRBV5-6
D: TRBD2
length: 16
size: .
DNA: TGTGCCAGCAGCTCCCGCTTGACTAGCGGGAGGGATGAGCAGTTCTTC
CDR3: CASSSRLTSGRDEQFF

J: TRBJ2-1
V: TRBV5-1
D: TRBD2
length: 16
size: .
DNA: TGCGCCAGCAGCTTCCAAGGGACTAGCTCCTACAATGAGCAGTTCTTC
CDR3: CASSFQGTSSYNEQFF

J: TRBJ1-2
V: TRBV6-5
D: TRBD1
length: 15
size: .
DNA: TGTGCCAGCAATCCGGGACAGGGTACCAACTATGGCTACACCTTC
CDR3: CASNPGQGTNYGYTF

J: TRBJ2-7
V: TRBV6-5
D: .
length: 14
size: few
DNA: TGTGCCAGCACCCGGGACTCCAGCTCCTACGAGCAGTACTTC
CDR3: CASTRDSSSYEQYF

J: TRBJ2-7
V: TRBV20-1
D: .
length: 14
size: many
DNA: TGCAGTGCTAGGTTAGCTAGCGAGATAAACGAGCAGTACTTC
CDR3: CSARLASEINEQYF

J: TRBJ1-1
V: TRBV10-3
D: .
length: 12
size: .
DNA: TGTGCCATTGGACACCTGAACACTGAAGCTTTCTTT
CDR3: CAIGHLNTEAFF

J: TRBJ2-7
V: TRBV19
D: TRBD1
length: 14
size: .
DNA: TGTGCCAGTAGTACTCAGGGGGCGGTCTACGAGCAGTACTTC
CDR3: CASSTQGAVYEQYF

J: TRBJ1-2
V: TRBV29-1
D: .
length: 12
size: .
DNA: TGCAGCGTTGTTGCGACCAACTATGGCTACACCTTC
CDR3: CSVVATNYGYTF

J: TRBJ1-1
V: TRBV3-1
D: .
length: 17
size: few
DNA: TGTGCCAGCAGCCAGGGGGCGGCGAGACGGATGAACACTGAAGCTTTCTTT
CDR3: CASSQGAARRMNTEAFF

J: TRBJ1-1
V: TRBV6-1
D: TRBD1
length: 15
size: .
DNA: TGTGCCAGCCAAATAGATGGGGACAGGGAAAGTCGGGCTTTCTTT
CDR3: CASQIDGDRESRAFF

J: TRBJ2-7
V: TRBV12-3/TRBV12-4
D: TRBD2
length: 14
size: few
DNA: TGTGCCAGCAGTTTAGGAGCGGGACCTTCGGAGCAGTACTTC
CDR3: CASSLGAGPSEQYF

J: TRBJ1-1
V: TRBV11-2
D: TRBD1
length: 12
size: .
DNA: TGTGCCAGCAGCCAGGACAGGGTGGAAGCTTTCTTT
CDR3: CASSQDRVEAFF

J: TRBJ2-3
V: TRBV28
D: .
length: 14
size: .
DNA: TGTGCCAGCAGTTTCGTCAGGGAAGCAGATACGCAGTATTTT
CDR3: CASSFVREADTQYF

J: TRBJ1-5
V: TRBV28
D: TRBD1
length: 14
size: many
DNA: TGTGCCAGCAGCTCCGGACAGGGCAATCAGCCCCAGCATTTT
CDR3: CASSSGQGNQPQHF

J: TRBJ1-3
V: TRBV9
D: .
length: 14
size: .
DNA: TGTGCCAGCAGCGTAGACAGCTCTGGAAACACCATATATTTT
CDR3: CASSVDSSGNTIYF

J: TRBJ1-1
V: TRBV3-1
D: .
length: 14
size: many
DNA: TGTGCCAGCAGCCAAGGAGGGGGGAGGACTGAAGCTTTCTTT
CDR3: CASSQGGGRTEAFF

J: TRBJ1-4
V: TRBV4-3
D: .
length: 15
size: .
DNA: TGCGCCAGCAGCCAATGGGGGACATTGAATGAAAAACTGTTTTTT
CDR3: CASSQWGTLNEKLFF

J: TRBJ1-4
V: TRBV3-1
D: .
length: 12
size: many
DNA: TGTGCCAGCAGCCAGGGAGCGGTGCGACTGTTTTTT
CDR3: CASSQGAVRLFF

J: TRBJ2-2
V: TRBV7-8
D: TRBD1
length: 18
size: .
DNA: TGTGCCAGCAGCTTAACAGGGGGAACATATTCGGGCACCGGGGAGCTGTTTTTT
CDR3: CASSLTGGTYSGTGELFF

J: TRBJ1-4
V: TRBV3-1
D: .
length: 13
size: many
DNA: TGTGCCAGCAGCCTCGCTGTAAATGAAAAACTGTTTTTT
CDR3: CASSLAVNEKLFF

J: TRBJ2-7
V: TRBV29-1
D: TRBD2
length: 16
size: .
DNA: TGCAGCGTTGAAGATTTTGGGACTAGCGGGAGAAACGAGCAGTACTTC
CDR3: CSVEDFGTSGRNEQYF

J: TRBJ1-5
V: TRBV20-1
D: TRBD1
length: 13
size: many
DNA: TGCAGTGTTAAACAGGGGGCTACCCAGCCCCAGCATTTT
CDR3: CSVKQGATQPQHF

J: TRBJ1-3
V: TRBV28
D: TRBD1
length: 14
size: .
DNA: TGTGCCAGCAGTACAGGGGGCTTTGGAAACACCATATATTTT
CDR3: CASSTGGFGNTIYF